This T cell receptor (beta chain) was sequenced for a study of T cell responses to AZD1222 COVID-19 vaccine (dated by TCRdb to about 2021). At the level of the whole study: TCR sequencing was performed for roughly 250 trial participants, of whom 207 were given two doses of AZD1222 and some 26 were given two doses of MenACWY control vaccine. Enrollment into the trials was organized by age into subgroups of 18-55, 56-69 and 70-plus years, and those subgroups contained approximately 160, 26 and 62 TCR-sequenced participants, respectively. Overall results and qualifications from the work: The whole spike protein was spanned by vaccine-associated CD4 TCRs, and dominant responses were seen in regions 160-218 and 743-854. The 56-69-year group was small, and its depth increase did not reach significance, likely because of low power. Conclusions about previously exposed vaccinees are limited, since just a handful of AZD1222 recipients were seropositive for SARS-CoV-2 at baseline. Reportedly, close to half of the unique spike-specific TCRs recognized epitopes lying outside the regions that are mutated in the B.1.351 and B.1.1.7 variants. A significant rise in spike-specific TCR breadth and depth was observed after two AZD1222 doses relative to day 0 and relative to MenACWY recipients. Most participants were white British and females outnumbered males, and the authors suggested that clonal diversity may have been underestimated. Because no day 14 peak-response samples were available, repertoires were characterized only after the peak T cell response.

The CDR3 regions of human TCRbeta chains were analyzed by immunosequencing. Per the authors' processing: TCRs in the repertoires were compared against a reference library of SARS-CoV-2-specific TCRs that had been generated with the MIRA antigen-specificity platform. Breadth was defined as the fraction of unique TCRs that were SARS-CoV-2-associated. Depth was defined as the fraction of total T cells that were SARS-CoV-2-associated. Each spike-specific TCR was assigned to its reactive spike region and to a CD4 or CD8 class using the MIRA data. Log10-transformed breadth and depth values were compared by one-way ANOVA with Sidak's multiple comparisons tests. TCRdb limited this immuneACCESS table to in-frame rearrangements with V and J called. A share of clones is missing; checked studies link under half to unresolved V genes, and the rest is unexplained. The DNA gave D and trimming, while V, J and clone size come from that table. The sample records over 70,000 clones, roughly 89% of which are singletons. The top ten clones comprise over 7.5% of the sample.

The meaning of the sample's time point label: about 28 days (+/-7) after the second vaccine dose. AZD1222 recipients with second doses at about 4 weeks or about 12 weeks were pooled, because spike-specific TCR depth and breadth did not differ between schedules. Vaccinee samples came from UK trials COV001 and COV002, including a single-blind randomized controlled phase 2/3 trial of AZD1222 (ChAdOx1 nCoV-19) in healthy adults. Trial participant PBMC samples were collected at day 0 and day 28 after the second dose for TCRbeta chain sequencing. The CDR3 runs 15 amino acids, cysteine and phenylalanine included. The DNA shown is the 45-base CDR3, in frame from base 1. Trimming removed 4 bases from V and 3 bases from J, leaving 15 bases between the germline ends. The germline V gene gives CDR1 as SGDLS and CDR2 as YYNGEE. On this clone itself: Its antigen has not been determined. Per-base qualities were not stored, and no clone one base away is much larger.

This receptor chain uses TRBV9 and TRBJ2-3, with TRBD2 tentatively as D gene (6 bases match). This receptor was identified in an adult who received the AZD1222 COVID-19 vaccine. The sequencing here drew on peripheral blood, taken 28 days after the second AZD1222 dose. CDR3 region: CASSSRTGGTDTQYF. The sequence in DNA is TGTGCCAGCAGCTCTCGGACTGGGGGGACAGATACGCAGTATTTT.